This T cell receptor beta chain stems from a study of blood T cell repertoires in COVID-19. This clone appeared a few times. Assay: immunoSEQ multiplex PCR; the TCRdb copy retains only in-frame clones and omits some. The sample has a few hundred thousand clones, less than 95% seen once; the top ten hold around 0.6%. CDR1 and CDR2 (germline): LGHNA, YNFKEQ. The CDR3 spans 17 residues. After removal of 6 bases from V and 1 base from J, the junction contained 13 bases not matched to a gene. The TCR sequence derives from a man aged 18 to 29 who had recovered from COVID-19. The sequencing sample was made of PBMCs or T cells enriched from blood (not recorded which). The chain is built from TRBV4-2 and TRBJ1-2; 8 nucleotides line up with TRBD1. For the CDR3, the DNA is TGTGCCAGCAGACCAACGACGACAGGGGAAGATAACTATGGCTACACCTTC. Its translation: CASRPTTTGEDNYGYTF.